Included here is one T cell receptor (beta chain) sequence, with context. Its antigen is still unknown. Mixed chimerism was transient after nonmyeloablative marrow transplants from related graft donors. CD4+CD25+CD127- Tregs, CD4+CD25- non-Tregs, CD4 and CD8 cells were sorted. Repertoires were generated with immunoSEQ multiplex PCR, while TCRdb's copy carries only in-frame clones and drops some. This table holds about 81,000 clones, roughly 91% found once. The CDR3 spans 15 residues. Germline assignment: CDR1 SGHTA and CDR2 FQGNSA. V lost 5 bases to trimming and J lost 3 bases; unmatched junction nucleotides: 7. These data come from a study of Tregs in tolerant kidney transplant recipients. General observations from the study: The most relevant donor-specific Treg TCRbeta repertoire apparently came from expansion with activated donor B cells.

Source: CD4+ T cells from blood (PBMCs), taken 24 months after the transplant. The receptor was derived from a human patient who received a combined kidney and bone marrow transplant. These T cells may partly come from the graft donor. The chain combines TRBV7-2 with TRBJ1-2, with 9 bases lining up with TRBD1. CDR3 in DNA: TGTGCCAGCAGCCTTAACAGGGGGCAGGACTATGGCTACACCTTC. It yields the protein CASSLNRGQDYGYTF.